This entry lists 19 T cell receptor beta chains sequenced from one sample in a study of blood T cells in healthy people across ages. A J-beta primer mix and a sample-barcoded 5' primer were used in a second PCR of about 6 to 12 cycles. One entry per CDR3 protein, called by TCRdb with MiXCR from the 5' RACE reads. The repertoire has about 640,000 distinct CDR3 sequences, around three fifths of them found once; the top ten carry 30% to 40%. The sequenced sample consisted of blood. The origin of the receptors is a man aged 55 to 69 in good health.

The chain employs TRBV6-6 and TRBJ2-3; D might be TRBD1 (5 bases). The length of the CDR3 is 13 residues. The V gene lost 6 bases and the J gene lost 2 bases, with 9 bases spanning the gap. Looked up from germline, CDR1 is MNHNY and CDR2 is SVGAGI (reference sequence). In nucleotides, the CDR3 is TGTGCCAGCAGAGTAGGGGTCACAGATACGCAGTATTTT. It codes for CASRVGVTDTQYF.

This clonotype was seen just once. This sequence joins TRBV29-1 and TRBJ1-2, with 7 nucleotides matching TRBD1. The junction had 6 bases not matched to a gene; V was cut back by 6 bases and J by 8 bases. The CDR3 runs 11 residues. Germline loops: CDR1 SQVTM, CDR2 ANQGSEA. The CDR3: CSVSRGNGYTF. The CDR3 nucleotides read TGCAGCGTGAGCAGGGGGAACGGCTACACCTTC.

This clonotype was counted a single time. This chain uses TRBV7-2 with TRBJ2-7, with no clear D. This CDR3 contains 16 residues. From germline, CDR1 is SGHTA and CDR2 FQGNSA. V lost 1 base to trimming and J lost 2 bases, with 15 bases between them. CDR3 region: CASSLVGPSPTYEQYF. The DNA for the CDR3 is TGTGCCAGCAGCTTAGTAGGGCCCTCCCCCACCTACGAGCAGTACTTC.

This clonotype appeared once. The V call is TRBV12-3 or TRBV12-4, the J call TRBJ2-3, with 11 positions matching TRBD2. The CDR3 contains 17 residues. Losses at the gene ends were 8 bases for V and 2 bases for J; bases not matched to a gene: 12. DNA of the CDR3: TGTGCCAGCGGACCCGGGGGGACTAGCGGATTCACAGATACGCAGTATTTT. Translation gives CASGPGGTSGFTDTQYF.

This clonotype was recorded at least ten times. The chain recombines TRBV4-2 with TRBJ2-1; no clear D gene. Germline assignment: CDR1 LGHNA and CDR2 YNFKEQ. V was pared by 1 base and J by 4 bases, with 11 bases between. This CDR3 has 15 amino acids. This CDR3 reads CASSQGDREYNEQFF. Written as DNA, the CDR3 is TGTGCCAGCAGCCAAGGAGACCGTGAGTACAATGAGCAGTTCTTC.

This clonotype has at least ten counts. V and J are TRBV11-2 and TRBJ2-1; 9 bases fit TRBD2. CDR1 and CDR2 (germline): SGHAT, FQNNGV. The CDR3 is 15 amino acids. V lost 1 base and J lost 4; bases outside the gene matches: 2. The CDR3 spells CASSLALAGYNEQFF. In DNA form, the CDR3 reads TGTGCCAGCAGCTTAGCCCTAGCGGGGTACAATGAGCAGTTCTTC.

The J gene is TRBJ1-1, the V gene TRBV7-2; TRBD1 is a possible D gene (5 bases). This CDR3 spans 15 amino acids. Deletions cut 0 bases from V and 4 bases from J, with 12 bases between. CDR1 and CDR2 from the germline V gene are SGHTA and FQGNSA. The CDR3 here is CASSLAGGGTTEAFF. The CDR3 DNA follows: TGTGCCAGCAGCTTAGCCGGGGGAGGGACCACTGAAGCTTTCTTT.

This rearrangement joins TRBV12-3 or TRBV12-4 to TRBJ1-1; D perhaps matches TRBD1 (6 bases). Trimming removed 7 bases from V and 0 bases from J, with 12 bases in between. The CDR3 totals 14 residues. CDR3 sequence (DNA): TGTGCCAGCATTCCCACAGGGTTGAACACTGAAGCTTTCTTT. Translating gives CASIPTGLNTEAFF.

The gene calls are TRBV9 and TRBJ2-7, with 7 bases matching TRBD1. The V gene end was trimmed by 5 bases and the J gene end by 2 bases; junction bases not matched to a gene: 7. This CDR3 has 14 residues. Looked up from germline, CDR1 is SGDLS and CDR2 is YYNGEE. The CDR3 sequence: CASSAGTETYEQYF. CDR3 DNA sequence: TGTGCCAGCAGTGCCGGGACAGAGACCTACGAGCAGTACTTC.

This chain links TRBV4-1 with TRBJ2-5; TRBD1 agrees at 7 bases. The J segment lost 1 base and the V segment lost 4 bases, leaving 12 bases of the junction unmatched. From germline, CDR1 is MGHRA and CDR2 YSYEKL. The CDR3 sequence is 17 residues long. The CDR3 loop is CASSLDRAGASQETQYF. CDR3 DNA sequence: TGCGCCAGCAGCCTAGACAGGGCAGGGGCCTCCCAAGAGACCCAGTACTTC.

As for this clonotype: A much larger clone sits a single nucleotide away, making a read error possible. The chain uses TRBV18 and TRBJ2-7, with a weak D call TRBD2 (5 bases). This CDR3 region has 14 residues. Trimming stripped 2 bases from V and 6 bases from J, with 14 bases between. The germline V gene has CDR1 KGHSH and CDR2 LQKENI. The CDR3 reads CASSPGEQVGEQYF. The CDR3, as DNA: TGTGCCAGCTCACCAGGGGAGCAGGTGGGCGAGCAGTACTTC.

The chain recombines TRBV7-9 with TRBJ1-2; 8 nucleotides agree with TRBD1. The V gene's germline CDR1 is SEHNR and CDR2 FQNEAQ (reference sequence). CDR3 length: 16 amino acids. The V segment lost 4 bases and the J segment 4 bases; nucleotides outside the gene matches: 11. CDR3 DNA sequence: TGTGCCAGCAGCTCAGGGGGCATCGGGTACTTCTATGGCTACACCTTC. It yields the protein CASSSGGIGYFYGYTF. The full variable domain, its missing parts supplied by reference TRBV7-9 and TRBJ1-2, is DTGVSQNPRHKITKRGQNVTFRCDPISEHNRLYWYRQTLGQGPEFLTYFQNEAQLEKSRLLSDRFSAERPKGSFSTLEIQRTEQGDSAMYLCASSSGGIGYFYGYTFGSGTRLTVV.

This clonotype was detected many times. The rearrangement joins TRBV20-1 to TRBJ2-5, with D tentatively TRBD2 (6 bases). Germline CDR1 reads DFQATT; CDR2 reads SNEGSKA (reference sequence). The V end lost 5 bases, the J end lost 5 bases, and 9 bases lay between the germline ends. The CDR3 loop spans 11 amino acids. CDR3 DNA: TGCAGTGCTCGCGGGGCTGAGACCCAGTACTTC. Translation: CSARGAETQYF.

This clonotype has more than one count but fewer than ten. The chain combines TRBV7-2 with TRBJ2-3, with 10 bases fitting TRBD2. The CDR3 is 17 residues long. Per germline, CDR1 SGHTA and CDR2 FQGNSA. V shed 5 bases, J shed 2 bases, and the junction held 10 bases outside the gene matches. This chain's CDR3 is CASSPRRTSGATDTQYF. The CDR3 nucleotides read TGTGCCAGCAGCCCGAGACGTACTAGCGGGGCCACAGATACGCAGTATTTT.

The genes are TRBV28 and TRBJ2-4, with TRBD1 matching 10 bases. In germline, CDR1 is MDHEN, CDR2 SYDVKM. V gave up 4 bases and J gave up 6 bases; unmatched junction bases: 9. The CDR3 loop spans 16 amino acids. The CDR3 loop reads CASSSYGTGDGNIQYF. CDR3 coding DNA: TGTGCCAGCAGTTCCTACGGGACAGGGGACGGAAACATTCAGTACTTC.

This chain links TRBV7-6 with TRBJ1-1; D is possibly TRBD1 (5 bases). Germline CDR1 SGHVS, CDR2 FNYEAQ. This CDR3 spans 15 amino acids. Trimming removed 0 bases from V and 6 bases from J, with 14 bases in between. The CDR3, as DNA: TGTGCCAGCAGCTTAGCGCAGGGAGTGTCGTCTGAAGCTTTCTTT. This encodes CASSLAQGVSSEAFF. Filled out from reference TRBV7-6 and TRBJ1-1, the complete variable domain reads GAGVSQSPRYKVTKRGQDVALRCDPISGHVSLYWYRQALGQGPEFLTYFNYEAQQDKSGLPNDRFSAERPEGSISTLTIQRTEQRDSAMYRCASSLAQGVSSEAFFGQGTRLTVV.

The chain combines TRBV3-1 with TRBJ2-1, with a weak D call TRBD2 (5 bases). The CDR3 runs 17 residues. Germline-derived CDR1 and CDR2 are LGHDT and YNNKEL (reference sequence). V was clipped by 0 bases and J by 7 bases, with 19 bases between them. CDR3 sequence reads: CASSQEFTGVAQNEQFF. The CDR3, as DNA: TGTGCCAGCAGCCAAGAATTTACCGGGGTTGCGCAGAATGAGCAGTTCTTC.

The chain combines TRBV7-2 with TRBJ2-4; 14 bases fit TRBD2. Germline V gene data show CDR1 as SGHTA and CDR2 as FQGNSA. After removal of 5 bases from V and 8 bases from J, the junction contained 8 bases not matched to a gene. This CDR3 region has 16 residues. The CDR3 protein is CASSTRLAGGQDIQYF. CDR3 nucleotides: TGTGCCAGCAGCACTAGACTAGCGGGGGGGCAGGACATTCAGTACTTC.

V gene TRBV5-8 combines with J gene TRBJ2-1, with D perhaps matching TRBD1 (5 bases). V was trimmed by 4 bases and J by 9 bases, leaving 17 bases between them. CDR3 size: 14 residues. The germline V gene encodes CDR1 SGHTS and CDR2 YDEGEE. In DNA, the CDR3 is TGTGCCAGCAGCCCTGCTTACCCTAGGGGTGAGCAGTTCTTC. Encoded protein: CASSPAYPRGEQFF.